The source of this T cell receptor (beta chain) is a study of T-cell reconstitution after alpha-beta-depleted transplantation in children (dated by TCRdb to about 2016). A note on the overall study: The study quantitatively tracked T-cell immune reconstitution after TCRalphabeta/CD19-depleted allogeneic hematopoietic cell transplantation in children using TCR repertoire profiling.

Receptor libraries were prepared by PCR. The instrument was an Illumina HiSeq 2500. TCR libraries were prepared with molecular barcoding, using unique molecular identifiers to normalize TCRbeta repertoire quantification. TCRdb applied fastp at Q25 and MiXCR to the public reads, then kept only in-frame beta chains. Each entry is one CDR3 protein sequence, shown with its most common DNA and genes. The sample table shows 83,000 or so distinct CDR3 sequences, and 7% to 9% are seen once. Clones ranked in the top ten supply just under 7% of the sample. CDR3 length: 16 amino acids, cysteine to phenylalanine. The CDR3 DNA has 48 bases and is translated from base 1. V and J lose 0 bases and 2 bases, and a span of 13 bases separates them. CDR1 and CDR2 are read off the germline V gene as SGHRS and YFSETQ. In its sample, this clonotype was seen many times. The antigen this receptor binds is unknown. Base qualities are missing; no much larger clone stands one base away.

The specimen comprised PBMCs from the stem cell graft donor, sampled from the stem cell graft. The receptor's source is a human donor who donated a stem cell graft to a child with congenital amegakaryocytic thrombocytopenia. The V and J genes are TRBV5-1 and TRBJ2-3; the D segment could be TRBD2, given 6 matching bases. CDR3 protein: CASSLAEGGDTDTQYF. The sequenced DNA is TGCGCCAGCAGCTTGGCGGAGGGCGGAGACACAGATACGCAGTATTTT.